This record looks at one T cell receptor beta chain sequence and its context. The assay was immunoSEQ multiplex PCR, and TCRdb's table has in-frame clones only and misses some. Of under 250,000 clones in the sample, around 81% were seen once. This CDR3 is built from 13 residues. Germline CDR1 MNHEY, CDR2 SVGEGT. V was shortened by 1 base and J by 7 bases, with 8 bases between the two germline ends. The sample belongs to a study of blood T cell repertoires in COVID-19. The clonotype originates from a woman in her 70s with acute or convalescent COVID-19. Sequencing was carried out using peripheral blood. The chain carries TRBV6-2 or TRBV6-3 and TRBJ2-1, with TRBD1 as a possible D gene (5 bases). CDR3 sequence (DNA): TGTGCCAGCAGTTACTTTAAGGGGAATGAGCAGTTCTTC. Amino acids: CASSYFKGNEQFF.